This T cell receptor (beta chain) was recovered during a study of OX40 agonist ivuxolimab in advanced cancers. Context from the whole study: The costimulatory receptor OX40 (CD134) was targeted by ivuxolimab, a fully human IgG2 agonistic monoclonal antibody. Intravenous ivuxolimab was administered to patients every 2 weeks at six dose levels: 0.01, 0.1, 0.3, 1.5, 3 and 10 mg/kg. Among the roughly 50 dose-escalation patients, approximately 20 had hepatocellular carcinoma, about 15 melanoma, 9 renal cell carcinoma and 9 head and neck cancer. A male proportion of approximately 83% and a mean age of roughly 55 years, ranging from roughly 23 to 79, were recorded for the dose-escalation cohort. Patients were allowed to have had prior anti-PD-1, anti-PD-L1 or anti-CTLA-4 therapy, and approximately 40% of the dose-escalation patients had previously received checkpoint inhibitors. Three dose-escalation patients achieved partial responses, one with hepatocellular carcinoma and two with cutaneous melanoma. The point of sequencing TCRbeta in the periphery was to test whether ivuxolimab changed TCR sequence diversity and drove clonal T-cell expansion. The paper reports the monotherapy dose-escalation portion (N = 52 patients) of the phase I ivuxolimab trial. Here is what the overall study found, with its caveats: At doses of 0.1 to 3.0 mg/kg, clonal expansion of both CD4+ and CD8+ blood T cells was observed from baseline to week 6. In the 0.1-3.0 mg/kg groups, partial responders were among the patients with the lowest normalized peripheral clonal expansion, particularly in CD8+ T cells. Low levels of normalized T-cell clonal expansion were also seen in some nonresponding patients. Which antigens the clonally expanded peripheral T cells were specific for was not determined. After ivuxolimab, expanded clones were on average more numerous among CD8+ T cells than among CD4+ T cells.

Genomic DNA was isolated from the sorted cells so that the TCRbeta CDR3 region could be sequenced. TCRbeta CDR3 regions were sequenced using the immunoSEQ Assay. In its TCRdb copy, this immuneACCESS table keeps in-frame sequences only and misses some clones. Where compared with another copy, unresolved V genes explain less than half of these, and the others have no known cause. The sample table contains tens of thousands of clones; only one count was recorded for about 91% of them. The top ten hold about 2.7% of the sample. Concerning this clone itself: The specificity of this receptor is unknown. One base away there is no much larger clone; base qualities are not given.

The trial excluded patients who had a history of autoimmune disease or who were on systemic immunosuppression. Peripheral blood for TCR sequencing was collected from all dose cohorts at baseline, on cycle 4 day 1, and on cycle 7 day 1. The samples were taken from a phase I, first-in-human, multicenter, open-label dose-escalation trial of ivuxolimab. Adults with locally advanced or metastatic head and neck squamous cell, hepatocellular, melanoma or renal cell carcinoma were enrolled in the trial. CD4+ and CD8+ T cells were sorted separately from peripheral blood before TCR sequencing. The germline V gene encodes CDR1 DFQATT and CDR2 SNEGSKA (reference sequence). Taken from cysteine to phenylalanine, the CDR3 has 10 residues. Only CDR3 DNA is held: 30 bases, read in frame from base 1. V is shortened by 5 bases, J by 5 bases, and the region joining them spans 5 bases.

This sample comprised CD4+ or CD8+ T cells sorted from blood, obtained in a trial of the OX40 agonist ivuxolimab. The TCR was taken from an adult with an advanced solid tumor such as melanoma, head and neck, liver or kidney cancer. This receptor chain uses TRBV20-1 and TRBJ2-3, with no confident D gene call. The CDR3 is CSADGDTQYF. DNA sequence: TGCAGTGCTGACGGAGATACGCAGTATTTT.